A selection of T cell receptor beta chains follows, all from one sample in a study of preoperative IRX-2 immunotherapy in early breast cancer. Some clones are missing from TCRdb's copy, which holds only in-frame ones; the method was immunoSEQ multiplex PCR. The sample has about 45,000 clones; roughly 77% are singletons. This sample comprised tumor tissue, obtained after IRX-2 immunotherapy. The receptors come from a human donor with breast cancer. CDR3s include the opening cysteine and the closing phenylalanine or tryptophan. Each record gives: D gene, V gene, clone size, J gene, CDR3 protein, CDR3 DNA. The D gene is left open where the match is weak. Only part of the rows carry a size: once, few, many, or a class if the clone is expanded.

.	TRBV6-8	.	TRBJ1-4	CASSGGRSNEKLFF	TGTGCCAGCAGCGGGGGCCGGAGTAATGAAAAACTGTTTTTT
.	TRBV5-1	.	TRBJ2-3	CASSLVPGLDTQYF	TGCGCCAGCAGCTTGGTGCCCGGTCTAGATACGCAGTATTTT
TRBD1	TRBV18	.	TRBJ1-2	CASSPSGTGGFGYTF	TGTGCCAGCTCACCATCCGGGACAGGGGGCTTTGGCTACACCTTC
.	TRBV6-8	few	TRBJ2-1	CASSDRLPLGYNEQFF	TGTGCCAGCAGTGATAGGCTACCCCTGGGATACAATGAGCAGTTCTTC
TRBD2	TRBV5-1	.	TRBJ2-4	CASSLLSGGKNIQYF	TGCGCCAGCAGCTTACTGAGCGGGGGTAAAAACATTCAGTACTTC
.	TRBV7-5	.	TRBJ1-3	CASSFQRYPGAESGNTIYF	TGTGCCAGCAGCTTCCAAAGGTACCCGGGGGCAGAGTCTGGAAACACCATATATTTT
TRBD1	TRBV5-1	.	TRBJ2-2	CASSFGDRDTGELFF	TGCGCCAGCAGCTTCGGAGACAGGGACACCGGGGAGCTGTTTTTT
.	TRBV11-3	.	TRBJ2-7	CASSLGRAGSYEQYF	TGTGCCAGCAGCTTAGGGAGGGCCGGCTCCTACGAGCAGTACTTC
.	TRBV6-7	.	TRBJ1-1	CASSDGVNTEAFF	TGTGCCAGCAGTGATGGGGTGAACACTGAAGCTTTCTTT
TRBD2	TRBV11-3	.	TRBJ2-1	CASSLEASGPRGNEQFF	TGTGCCAGCAGCTTAGAAGCTAGCGGGCCAAGGGGGAATGAGCAGTTCTTC
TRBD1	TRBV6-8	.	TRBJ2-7	CATRDRWLSYEQYF	TGTGCCACCAGGGACAGGTGGCTCTCCTACGAGCAGTACTTC
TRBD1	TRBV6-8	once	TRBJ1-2	CASRRDRANYGYTF	TGTGCCAGCAGAAGGGACAGGGCTAACTATGGCTACACCTTC
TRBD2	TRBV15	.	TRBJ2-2	CATSSGTSNTGELFF	TGTGCCACCAGCAGTGGGACTAGCAACACCGGGGAGCTGTTTTTT
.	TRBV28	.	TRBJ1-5	CASRTGGISNQPQHF	TGTGCCAGCAGGACGGGGGGAATCAGCAATCAGCCCCAGCATTTT
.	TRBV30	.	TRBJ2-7	CAWSLAGSRARYEQYF	TGTGCCTGGAGCCTGGCGGGCAGCCGGGCCAGATACGAGCAGTACTTC
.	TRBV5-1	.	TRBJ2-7	CASSLGDTSSYEQYF	TGCGCCAGCAGCTTGGGGGACACGAGCTCCTACGAGCAGTACTTC
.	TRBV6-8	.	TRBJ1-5	CASRRGYSNQLQHF	TGTGCCAGCAGAAGGGGTTATAGCAATCAGCTCCAGCATTTT
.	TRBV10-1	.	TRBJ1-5	CASSENSNQPQHF	TGCGCCAGCAGTGAGAATAGCAATCAGCCCCAGCATTTT
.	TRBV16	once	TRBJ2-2	CASSQEGTGRFTGELFF	TGTGCCAGCAGCCAGGAAGGGACTGGACGCTTCACCGGGGAGCTGTTTTTT
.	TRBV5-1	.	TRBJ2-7	CASSLASSARITYEQYF	TGCGCCAGCAGCTTGGCATCCTCTGCCCGAATCACCTACGAGCAGTACTTC
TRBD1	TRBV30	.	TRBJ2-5	CAWSKGARETQYF	TGTGCCTGGTCGAAGGGGGCTCGAGAGACCCAGTACTTC
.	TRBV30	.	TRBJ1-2	CAWSAREVGGYTF	TGTGCCTGGAGTGCCCGGGAGGTCGGCGGCTACACCTTC
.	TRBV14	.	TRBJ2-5	CASSQARGYQETQYF	TGTGCCAGCAGCCAAGCACGAGGGTACCAAGAGACCCAGTACTTC
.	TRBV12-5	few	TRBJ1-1	CASGLGDPNTEAFF	TGTGCTAGTGGTCTCGGGGACCCGAACACTGAAGCTTTCTTT
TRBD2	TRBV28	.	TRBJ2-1	CASSLFGLEQSYNEQFF	TGTGCCAGCAGTTTATTTGGACTAGAGCAAAGTTACAATGAGCAGTTCTTC
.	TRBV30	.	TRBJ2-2	CAMNRGSNTGELFF	TGTGCCATGAACCGGGGCAGCAACACCGGGGAGCTGTTTTTT
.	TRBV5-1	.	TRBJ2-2	CASTDYSNTGELFF	TGCGCCAGCACGGACTATTCGAACACCGGGGAGCTGTTTTTT
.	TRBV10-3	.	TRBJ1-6	CAISESSGESPLHF	TGTGCCATCAGTGAGTCCTCAGGGGAATCACCCCTCCACTTT
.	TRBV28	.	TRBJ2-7	CASSSPEGRYEQYF	TGTGCCAGCAGCTCCCCCGAGGGTCGGTACGAGCAGTACTTC
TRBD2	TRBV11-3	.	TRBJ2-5	CASSSALRVREEEETQYF	TGTGCCAGCAGCTCTGCCCTTCGCGTCCGGGAGGAGGAAGAGACCCAGTACTTC
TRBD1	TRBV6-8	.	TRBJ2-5	CASKLLQGESAQETQYF	TGTGCCAGCAAATTATTACAGGGGGAGTCCGCCCAAGAGACCCAGTACTTC
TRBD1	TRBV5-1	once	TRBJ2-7	CASSPQGYRDEQYF	TGCGCCAGCAGCCCACAGGGGTATCGGGACGAGCAGTACTTC
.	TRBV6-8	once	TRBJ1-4	CASQISPTNEKLFF	TGTGCCAGCCAAATTTCCCCAACTAATGAAAAACTGTTTTTT
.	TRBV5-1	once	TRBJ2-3	CASSGGSSTDTQYF	TGCGCCAGTTCAGGAGGTTCTAGCACAGATACGCAGTATTTT
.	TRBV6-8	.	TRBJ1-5	CASSYEDSNQPQHF	TGTGCCAGCAGTTACGAGGATAGCAATCAGCCCCAGCATTTT
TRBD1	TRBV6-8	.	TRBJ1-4	CASRGQGWDEKLFF	TGTGCCAGCAGAGGACAGGGGTGGGATGAAAAACTGTTTTTT
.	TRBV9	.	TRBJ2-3	CASSGGPDTQYF	TGTGCCAGCAGTGGAGGCCCAGATACGCAGTATTTT
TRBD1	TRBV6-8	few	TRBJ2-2	CASSARGLRELFF	TGTGCCAGCAGTGCCAGGGGGCTCAGGGAGCTGTTTTTT
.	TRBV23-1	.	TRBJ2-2	CASSQEGAGTGELFF	TGCGCCAGCAGCCAAGAGGGAGCGGGCACCGGGGAGCTGTTTTTT
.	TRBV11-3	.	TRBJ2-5	CASSRKTGPEETQYF	TGTGCCAGCAGCCGTAAGACAGGTCCGGAAGAGACCCAGTACTTC
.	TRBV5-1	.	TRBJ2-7	CASSRDSVSYEQYF	TGCGCCAGCAGCCGAGACAGCGTCTCCTACGAGCAGTACTTC
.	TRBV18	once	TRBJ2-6	CASSLFIGRMSSVANVLTF	TGTGCCAGCTCACTTTTTATCGGACGGATGAGCTCTGTGGCCAACGTCCTGACTTTC
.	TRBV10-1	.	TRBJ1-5	CASSESRQPQHF	TGCGCCAGCAGTGAGTCGAGACAGCCCCAGCATTTT
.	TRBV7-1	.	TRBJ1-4	CASSLEGRKDEKLFF	TGTGCCAGCAGCTTAGAGGGGCGGAAGGATGAAAAACTGTTTTTT
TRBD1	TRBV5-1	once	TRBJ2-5	CASRGPTQTGLQTQYF	TGCGCCAGCCGTGGTCCCACCCAGACAGGGCTGCAGACCCAGTACTTC
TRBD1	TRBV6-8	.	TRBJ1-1	CASSNRGRSTEAFF	TGTGCCAGCAGCAACAGGGGAAGGAGCACTGAAGCTTTCTTT
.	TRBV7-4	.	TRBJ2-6	CASSLGATPSGANVLTF	TGTGCCAGCAGCTTAGGTGCGACGCCCTCTGGGGCCAACGTCCTGACTTTC
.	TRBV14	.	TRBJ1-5	CASSTPARFSNQPQHF	TGTGCCAGCAGCACCCCGGCCAGGTTTAGCAATCAGCCCCAGCATTTT
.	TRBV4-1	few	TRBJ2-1	CASTLGGGGNEQFF	TGCGCCAGCACCCTGGGGGGCGGGGGTAATGAGCAGTTCTTC
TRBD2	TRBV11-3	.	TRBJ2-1	CASSSPGLGSYNEQFF	TGTGCCAGCAGCTCCCCGGGACTAGGTTCCTACAATGAGCAGTTCTTC
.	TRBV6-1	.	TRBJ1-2	CASSEVVQGGGYTF	TGTGCCAGCAGTGAAGTCGTACAGGGAGGTGGCTACACCTTC
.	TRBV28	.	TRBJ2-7	CASSFLVVGVSYEQYF	TGTGCCAGCAGTTTTCTGGTAGTCGGCGTCTCCTACGAGCAGTACTTC
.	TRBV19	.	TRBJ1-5	CASSMDSLSNQPQHF	TGTGCCAGTAGTATGGACAGTCTTAGCAATCAGCCCCAGCATTTT
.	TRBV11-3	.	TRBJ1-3	CASSFQRGFTTIYF	TGTGCCAGCAGCTTTCAGAGAGGGTTTACCACCATATATTTT
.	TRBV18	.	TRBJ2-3	CASSPTSPSVADTQYF	TGTGCCAGCTCACCCACGAGTCCTAGCGTGGCAGATACGCAGTATTTT
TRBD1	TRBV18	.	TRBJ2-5	CASSLGQSVETQYF	TGTGCCAGCTCTCTGGGACAGAGTGTCGAGACCCAGTACTTC
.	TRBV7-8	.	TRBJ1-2	CASSPLGADGYTF	TGTGCCAGCAGCCCCCTAGGGGCGGATGGCTACACCTTC
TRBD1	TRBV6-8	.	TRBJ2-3	CASSYGDRGSSDTQYF	TGTGCCAGCAGTTACGGGGACAGGGGGAGCTCAGATACGCAGTATTTT
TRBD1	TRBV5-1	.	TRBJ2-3	CASSLGQGADTQYF	TGCGCCAGCAGCTTGGGACAGGGGGCAGATACGCAGTATTTT
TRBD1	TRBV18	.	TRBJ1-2	CASSRPGQVHYGYTF	TGTGCCAGCTCACGTCCGGGACAGGTCCACTATGGCTACACCTTC